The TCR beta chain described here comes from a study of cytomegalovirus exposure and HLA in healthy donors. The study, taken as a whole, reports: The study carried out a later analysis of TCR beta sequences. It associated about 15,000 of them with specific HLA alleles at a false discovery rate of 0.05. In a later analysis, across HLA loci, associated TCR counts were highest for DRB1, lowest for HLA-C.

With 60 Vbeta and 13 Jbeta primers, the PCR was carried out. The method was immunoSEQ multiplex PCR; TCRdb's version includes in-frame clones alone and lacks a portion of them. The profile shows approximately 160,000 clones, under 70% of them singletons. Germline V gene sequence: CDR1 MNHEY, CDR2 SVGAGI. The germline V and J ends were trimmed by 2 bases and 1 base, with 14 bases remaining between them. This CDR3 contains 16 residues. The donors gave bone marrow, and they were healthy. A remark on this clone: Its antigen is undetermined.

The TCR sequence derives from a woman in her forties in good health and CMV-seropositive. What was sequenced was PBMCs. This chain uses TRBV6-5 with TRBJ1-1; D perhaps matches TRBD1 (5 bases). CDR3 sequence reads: CASSYDLGGKNTEAFF. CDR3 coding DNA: TGTGCCAGCAGTTACGATTTGGGGGGGAAGAACACTGAAGCTTTCTTT.